A single sample gave rise to the 21 T cell receptor beta chains below, sequenced in a study of OX40 agonist ivuxolimab in advanced cancers. Clones were sequenced by immunoSEQ multiplex PCR, and TCRdb holds only the in-frame ones, with some missing. Among more than 85,000 clones listed, 87% were seen once. The specimen was CD4+ or CD8+ T cells sorted from blood, collected in a trial of the OX40 agonist ivuxolimab. The receptors originated from an adult with an advanced solid tumor such as melanoma, head and neck, liver or kidney cancer.

The chain carries TRBV9 and TRBJ1-6, with D hard to call. There are 12 residues in the CDR3. V lost 0 bases and J 13 bases, leaving 8 bases between the germline ends. Germline CDR1 reads SGDLS; CDR2 reads YYNGEE. For the CDR3, the DNA is TGTGCCAGCAGCGTAGATGGGGTCCCCCTCCACTTT. Translated, it gives CASSVDGVPLHF. Combining the CDR3 with reference TRBV9 and TRBJ1-6 gives the whole variable domain DSGVTQTPKHLITATGQRVTLRCSPRSGDLSVYWYQQSLDQGLQFLIQYYNGEERAKGNILERFSAQQFPDLHSELNLSSLELGDSALYFCASSVDGVPLHFGNGTRLTVT.

The J gene is TRBJ2-5, the V gene TRBV5-4; D tentatively fits TRBD1 or TRBD2 (6 bases each). The DNA end is more similar to TRBJ2-7, so the J call may be wrong. Germline CDR1 SGHNT, CDR2 YYREEE (reference sequence). This CDR3 comprises 18 residues. The CDR3 DNA follows: TGTGCCAGCAGCTTGGATTTAGGGGGGCCCGCCCCACCCTACGAGCAGTACTTC. This encodes CASSLDLGGPAPPYEQYF.

V usage is TRBV5-1 and J usage is TRBJ1-5, with a tentative D call TRBD1 (6 bases). Germline assignment: CDR1 SGHRS and CDR2 YFSETQ. V was cut by 4 bases and J by 5 bases, with 13 bases left in between. The CDR3 length is 14 residues. The CDR3 protein is CASSPDRPDQPQHF. CDR3 sequence (DNA): TGCGCCAGCAGCCCCGACAGGCCGGATCAGCCCCAGCATTTT.

The chain couples TRBV28 to TRBJ1-3; D is ambiguous. Per germline, CDR1 MDHEN and CDR2 SYDVKM. Trimming shortened V by 8 bases and J by 2 bases, and 16 bases separated the two germline ends. The CDR3 length is 15 residues. CDR3 residues: CASLPSGFTGNTIYF. CDR3 nucleotides: TGTGCCAGCCTCCCCAGCGGGTTTACTGGAAACACCATATATTTT.

The chain links TRBV4-1 to TRBJ1-4; D is uncertain. In germline, CDR1 is MGHRA, CDR2 YSYEKL. Trimming pared 4 bases from V and 6 bases from J, leaving 15 bases between. CDR3 size: 15 residues. As DNA, the CDR3 is TGCGCCAGCAGCCCTCGGGGAGGGATTGATGAAAAACTGTTTTTT. Protein: CASSPRGGIDEKLFF.

In nucleotides, the CDR3 is TGTGCCAGTAGTACCGGGACAGGGGCCTACGAGCAGTACTTC. It translates to CASSTGTGAYEQYF. This chain joins TRBV19 and TRBJ2-7, with TRBD1 matching over 10 bases. Germline V gene sequence: CDR1 LNHDA, CDR2 SQIVND (reference sequence). The trim removed 4 bases at V and 2 bases at J, leaving 2 bases unmatched. The CDR3 runs 14 residues. The full variable domain, rest sourced from reference TRBV19 and TRBJ2-7, is DGGITQSPKYLFRKEGQNVTLSCEQNLNHDAMYWYRQDPGQGLRLIYYSQIVNDFQKGDIAEGYSVSREKKESFPLTVTSAQKNPTAFYLCASSTGTGAYEQYFGPGTRLTVT.

The rearrangement joins TRBV18 to TRBJ1-1; D is uncertain. Per the germline V gene, CDR1 is KGHSH and CDR2 is LQKENI. Trimming pared 1 base from V and 4 bases from J, leaving 10 bases between. The CDR3 covers 14 residues. Here the CDR3 reads CASSPLGSATEAFF. The CDR3 nucleotides are TGTGCCAGCTCACCACTGGGATCCGCCACTGAAGCTTTCTTT.

This clone is medium-sized by share. The chain uses TRBV11-2 and TRBJ1-5; 7 bases line up with TRBD1. This CDR3 comprises 13 residues. CDR1 is SGHAT and CDR2 is FQNNGV in the germline V gene. V dropped 3 bases and J dropped 7; count of bases not matched to a gene: 3. The CDR3 spells CASSLGDRQPQHF. CDR3 bases: TGTGCCAGCAGCTTGGGGGACAGACAGCCCCAGCATTTT.

CDR3 bases: TGTGCCAGCCAGGGGTTGGCGTTCGAAAAACTGTTTTTT. Its protein is CASQGLAFEKLFF. The chain combines TRBV28 with TRBJ1-4, with D possibly matching TRBD1 (6 bases). The CDR3 has 13 residues. Germline CDR1 reads MDHEN; CDR2 reads SYDVKM. V was shortened by 8 bases and J by 8 bases, with 15 bases between the two germline ends. The full variable domain, with the rest looked up from reference TRBV28 and TRBJ1-4, is DVKVTQSSRYLVKRTGEKVFLECVQDMDHENMFWYRQDPGLGLRLIYFSYDVKMKEKGDIPEGYSVSREKKERFSLILESASTNQTSMYLCASQGLAFEKLFFGSGTQLSVL.

The chain recombines TRBV7-9 with TRBJ2-7; D is tentatively TRBD1 or TRBD2 (5 bases each). Per the germline V gene, CDR1 is SEHNR and CDR2 is FQNEAQ (reference sequence). V was cut by 5 bases and J by 7 bases, with 18 bases left in between. The CDR3 extends over 14 amino acids. The CDR3 here is CASSPPRRDGEQYF. For the CDR3, the DNA is TGTGCCAGCAGCCCCCCCCGAAGGGACGGGGAGCAGTACTTC.

The chain joins TRBV5-1 to TRBJ2-3, with 11 nucleotides matching TRBD2. The J segment lost 6 bases and the V segment lost 4 bases, leaving 7 bases of the junction unmatched. The length of the CDR3 is 15 residues. CDR1 and CDR2 from the germline V gene are SGHRS and YFSETQ. The CDR3 DNA reads TGCGCCAGCAGCCCGGGACTAGCGGAATGGGATACGCAGTATTTT. Translated: CASSPGLAEWDTQYF.

In regard to this clone: In the same sample, other DNA sequences code for this CDR3. This rearrangement joins TRBV18 to TRBJ2-2; 7 bases line up with TRBD1. Losses at the gene ends were 3 bases for V and 1 base for J; bases not matched to a gene: 2. Germline values: CDR1 KGHSH, CDR2 LQKENI. This CDR3 region has 15 residues. The CDR3 sequence is CASSPWTGNTGELFF. CDR3 DNA: TGTGCCAGCTCACCCTGGACAGGGAACACCGGGGAGCTGTTTTTT.

The rearrangement uses TRBV9 and TRBJ1-2; D may be TRBD1 (5 bases). Germline CDR1 and CDR2: SGDLS and YYNGEE. This CDR3 has 17 amino acids. Trimming pared 2 bases from V and 0 bases from J, leaving 17 bases between. The CDR3 nucleotides are TGTGCCAGCAGCGTCGACCACCGGAGACAGACTAACTATGGCTACACCTTC. Its translation: CASSVDHRRQTNYGYTF.

The chain combines TRBV19 with TRBJ1-6; 7 bases fit TRBD1. The CDR3 loop spans 15 amino acids. Trimming removed 7 bases from V and 7 bases from J; junction bases left unmatched: 10. In germline, CDR1 is LNHDA, CDR2 SQIVND (reference sequence). The CDR3 DNA reads TGTGCCAGTACCTTGGACAGGCTAGGGAATTCACCCCTCCACTTT. Protein sequence: CASTLDRLGNSPLHF.

The gene calls are TRBV7-3 and TRBJ1-2; no definite D call. V was cut by 5 bases and J by 4 bases, with 11 bases left in between. This CDR3 is built from 13 residues. Germline-derived CDR1 and CDR2 are SGHTA and FQGTGA. In DNA form, the CDR3 reads TGTGCCAGCAGCCCCCGGGCCTTCTATGGCTACACCTTC. As protein: CASSPRAFYGYTF.

This clone showed up just a few times. This sequence joins TRBV7-8 and TRBJ2-1; D gene ambiguous. Germline V gene data show CDR1 as SGHVS and CDR2 as FQNEAQ. The CDR3 spans 17 residues. V gave up 5 bases and J gave up 8 bases, with 25 bases separating them. The CDR3 is CASSPLESSLNLHEQFF. The DNA for the CDR3 is TGTGCCAGCAGCCCGCTTGAGAGTAGCCTTAATTTGCATGAGCAGTTCTTC. The entire variable domain, with the rest obtained from reference TRBV7-8 and TRBJ2-1, is as follows: GAGVSQSPRYKVAKRGQDVALRCDPISGHVSLFWYQQALGQGPEFLTYFQNEAQLDKSGLPSDRFFAERPEGSVSTLKIQRTQQEDSAVYLCASSPLESSLNLHEQFFGPGTRLTVL.

The chain employs TRBV7-2 and TRBJ2-3; D is undetermined. Trimming removed 4 bases at V and 2 bases at J, with 10 bases between. The CDR3 consists of 14 residues. Germline V gene lookup returns CDR1 SGHTA and CDR2 FQGNSA. In DNA, the CDR3 is TGTGCCAGCAGCTCAAGGACGGTCACAGATACGCAGTATTTT. Residues: CASSSRTVTDTQYF.

The rearrangement uses TRBV23-1 and TRBJ2-4, with D possibly being TRBD1 (6 bases). TRBV23-1 is noted as an ORF with a role that remains uncertain. Trimming left V 4 bases short and J 0 bases short, with 16 bases between. This CDR3 contains 17 residues. This CDR3 is CASSRRAGVVAKNIQYF. For the CDR3, the DNA is TGCGCCAGCAGTCGGCGGGCAGGGGTTGTAGCCAAAAACATTCAGTACTTC.

V and J are TRBV6-6 and TRBJ1-5; 8 positions agree with TRBD1. The V gene end was trimmed by 6 bases and the J gene end by 6 bases; junction bases not matched to a gene: 7. The CDR3 covers 14 residues. Germline CDR1 is MNHNY and CDR2 is SVGAGI (reference sequence). The CDR3 nucleotides are TGTGCCAGCAGGGCAGGGGGCGAGGGTCAGCCCCAGCATTTT. Protein product: CASRAGGEGQPQHF.

CDR3 loop: CSASREYEQYF. The CDR3, as DNA: TGCAGTGCTAGCCGGGAATACGAGCAGTACTTC. This sequence joins TRBV20-1 and TRBJ2-7, with D tentatively TRBD2 (5 bases). The CDR3 consists of 11 residues. V dropped 3 bases and J dropped 4 bases, with 7 bases sitting between them. Germline lookup yields CDR1 DFQATT and CDR2 SNEGSKA (reference sequence).

V is TRBV11-1 and J is TRBJ1-2; D possibly corresponds to TRBD1 (5 bases). V was trimmed by 7 bases and J by 8 bases, leaving 26 bases between them. This CDR3 is built from 16 residues. CDR1 is SGHAT and CDR2 is FQDESV in the germline V gene (reference sequence). The CDR3 nucleotides are TGTGCCAGCACCTCAAGGGGCGAACCCTCCGATAGGGGCTACACCTTC. Its protein product is CASTSRGEPSDRGYTF.